A single TCR beta chain is shown here with its context. Germline CDR1 reads ENHRY; CDR2 reads SYGVKD. CDR3 size: 12 residues. V dropped 8 bases and J dropped 2 bases, with 8 bases sitting between them. These data originate in a study of blood T cell repertoires in COVID-19. As for the study in general: Sources were T cells, B-cell-depleted T cells, or PBMCs; the material itself was cDNA or gDNA.

The authors' processing: Reference gene primers were amplified, and this amplification served to estimate nucleated cell counts. Profiling relied on immunoSEQ multiplex PCR, and the TCRdb table lists in-frame clones only, not all of them. V and J calls and clone size come straight from that table; D and trimming were deduced from the DNA. This sample has about 160,000 clones, with approximately 87% found just once. Material: peripheral blood. This chain uses TRBV10-3 with TRBJ2-3, with TRBD1 as a possible D gene (5 bases). This sequence originates from a woman aged 65 to 85 with COVID-19, enrolled during active disease. The CDR3 loop reads CAIQGPTDTQYF. The CDR3 DNA is TGTGCCATCCAGGGCCCCACAGATACGCAGTATTTT.